This TCR beta chain emerged from a study of control samples from healthy donors and cancer patients (dated by TCRdb to about 2020). Details on this clone: Its antigen is unknown. Nothing much larger sits one base from this clone, and base qualities are not available.

Preparation of the library involved the immunoSEQ multiplex PCR assay. TCRdb mirrors the immuneACCESS table, restricted to in-frame sequences. Some clones are absent from its copies; in checked studies, under half trace to an unresolved V gene, and the reason for the others is unknown. The sample includes about 12,000 clones, with around 94% observed a single time. The ten largest make up 25% to 30% of the sample. This TCR derives from a man between 65 and 85 years old with head and neck cancer. The sequenced sample consisted of PBMCs.

The CDR3 reads as follows: CASRRGTPDTGELFF. In nucleotide form, the sequence is TGTGCCAGTAGACGGGGGACCCCGGACACCGGGGAGCTGTTTTTT. The receptor chain draws on TRBV6-5 and TRBJ2-2; the best D guess is TRBD2, with 6 bases matching. Including the terminal cysteine and phenylalanine, the CDR3 comprises 15 residues. Only the CDR3 portion is preserved as DNA: 45 bases, with reading frame beginning at the first base. Per the germline V gene, MNHEY is the CDR1 and SVGAGI is the CDR2. Trimming takes 9 bases from V and 3 bases from J, and the germline ends sit 17 bases apart.